Listed below are T cell receptor beta chains from one sample, sequenced in a study of CD8 T cells in ankylosing spondylitis. TCRdb redid the calling of the 5' RACE reads with MiXCR, one entry per CDR3 protein. The sample carries tens of thousands of distinct CDR3 sequences, 5.3% recorded once. Input material: blood, either unsorted or a sorted T cell fraction (not recorded which). The receptors were sampled from a female donor with ankylosing spondylitis or in good health (not recorded which). Both conserved end residues are part of each CDR3. A D gene is named only where the DNA matches it firmly.

- TRBV9 CASSVVPARGRTEAFF
TRBD1 TRBV9 CASGGQGYSPLHF
- TRBV20-1 CSALNVGQPQHF
- TRBV9 CASSPRRGVPYNEQFF
- TRBV9 CASSPKITRGVDTQYF
- TRBV9 CASSVSSVFNEKLFF
- TRBV9 CASGETSFSDTQYF
- TRBV9 CASSGDGQANQPQHF
- TRBV9 CASSPRGGRGSNEQFF
- TRBV9 CASSPTGTQTYEQYF
TRBD2 TRBV9 CASSVEGSGKGYTGELFF
- TRBV9 CASSVGQISSYNEQFF
- TRBV9 CASSDTPRGKAFF
- TRBV9 CASSVDSPYNSPLHF
- TRBV9 CASSVGASAGDTQYF
TRBD1 TRBV9 CASSPTGGYEQYF
- TRBV9 CASSVEGLPGNEQFF
- TRBV9 CASSAGTPPWGEQFF
- TRBV29-1 CSWDIYNEQFF
- TRBV9 CASSVDSGGNEQYF
- TRBV9 CASSSRAAAGELFF
TRBD1 TRBV12-3/TRBV12-4 CAKYRGRSVYEQYF
TRBD1 TRBV9 CASSVEGDRARDTQYF
TRBD1 TRBV9 CASSLRGQGDNEQFF
TRBD1 TRBV9 CASSVGTGAQETQYF
TRBD1 TRBV9 CASSRRDREDYGYTF
- TRBV9 CASSPRGGDTQYF
- TRBV9 CASSVNGWTYEQYF
- TRBV9 CASSVDVTRYNSPLHF
- TRBV9 CASSVVGSSYEQYF
- TRBV9 CATSPEGEPWETQYF
TRBD1 TRBV9 CASSGQGGKNSPLHF
TRBD1 TRBV9 CASSAAGTGISGNTIYF
TRBD2 TRBV9 CASSPSGGPTGELFF
TRBD2 TRBV9 CASSVGSGPYNEQFF
TRBD1 TRBV9 CASSVTDRGNEQFF